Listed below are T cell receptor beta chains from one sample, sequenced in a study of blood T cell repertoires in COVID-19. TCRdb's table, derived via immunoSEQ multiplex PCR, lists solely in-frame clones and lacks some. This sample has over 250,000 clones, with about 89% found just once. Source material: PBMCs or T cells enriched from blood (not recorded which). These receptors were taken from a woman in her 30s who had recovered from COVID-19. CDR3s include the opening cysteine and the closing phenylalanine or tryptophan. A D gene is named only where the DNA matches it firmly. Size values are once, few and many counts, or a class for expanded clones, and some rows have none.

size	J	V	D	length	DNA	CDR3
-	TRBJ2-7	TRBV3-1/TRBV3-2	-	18	TGTGCCAGCAGCCAAGATCCGTCACCGGGACTGATCTCCTACGAGCAGTACTTC	CASSQDPSPGLISYEQYF
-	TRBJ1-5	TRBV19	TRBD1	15	TGTGCCAGTAGGCCGGGACAGGGGGTAGGTCAGCCCCAGCATTTT	CASRPGQGVGQPQHF
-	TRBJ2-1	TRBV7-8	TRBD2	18	TGTGCCAGCAGCTCAATGCGTCTAGCGGGGGGGCTCTACAATGAGCAGTTCTTC	CASSSMRLAGGLYNEQFF
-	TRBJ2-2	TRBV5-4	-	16	TGTGCCAGCAGCTTCCCGGGACAAGTGAACACCGGGGAGCTGTTTTTT	CASSFPGQVNTGELFF
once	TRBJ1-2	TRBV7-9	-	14	TGTGCCAGCAGCTTCAGGGAGGGCGGCTATGGCTACACCTTC	CASSFREGGYGYTF
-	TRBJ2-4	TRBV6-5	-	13	TGTGCCAGACAGGTAGTGGCCAAAAACATTCAGTACTTC	CARQVVAKNIQYF
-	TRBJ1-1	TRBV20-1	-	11	TGCAGTGCCCCGGGAAGGGTAGAAGCTTTCTTT	CSAPGRVEAFF
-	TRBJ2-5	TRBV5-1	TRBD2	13	TGCGCCAGCACCAGAGCGGGAGGAGAGACCCAGTACTTC	CASTRAGGETQYF
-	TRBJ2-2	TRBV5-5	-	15	TGTGCCAGCAGCTTGCGGGGGACGAACACCGGGGAGCTGTTTTTT	CASSLRGTNTGELFF
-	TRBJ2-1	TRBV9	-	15	TGTGCCAGCAGCGTAACAGGGTCCGGCCCCAATGAGCAGTTCTTC	CASSVTGSGPNEQFF
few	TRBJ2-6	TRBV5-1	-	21	TGCGCCAGCAGCTCTTTAGGACCGACAGGCACTAATCCTCTGGGGGCCAACGTCCTGACTTTC	CASSSLGPTGTNPLGANVLTF
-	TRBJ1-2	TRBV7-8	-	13	TGTGCCAGCAGCTTGAACACGAACTATGGCTACACCTTC	CASSLNTNYGYTF
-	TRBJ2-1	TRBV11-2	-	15	TGTGCCAGCAGCTTAGATCGAGGCGCCGACCCCGAGCAGTTCTTC	CASSLDRGADPEQFF
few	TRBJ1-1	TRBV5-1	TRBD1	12	TGCGCCAGCAGCCAAGGACAGGCCGAAGCTTTCTTT	CASSQGQAEAFF
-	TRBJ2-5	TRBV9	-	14	TGTGCCAGCAGCGTAGATACAGGCCGAGAGACCCAGTACTTC	CASSVDTGRETQYF
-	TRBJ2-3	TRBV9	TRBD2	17	TGTGCCAGCAGCGGGGGACTAGCGGGGGGTCCCACAGATACGCAGTATTTT	CASSGGLAGGPTDTQYF
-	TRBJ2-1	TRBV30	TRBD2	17	TGTGCCTGGAGTTCGGATAGCGGGGAACCATCCTACAATGAGCAGTTCTTC	CAWSSDSGEPSYNEQFF
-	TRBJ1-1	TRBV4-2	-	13	TGTGCCAGCAGCCAGCCAGTGAACACTGAAGCTTTCTTT	CASSQPVNTEAFF
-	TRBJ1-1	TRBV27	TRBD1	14	TGTGCCAGCAGTCACAGGGGCGTCGACACTGAAGCTTTCTTT	CASSHRGVDTEAFF
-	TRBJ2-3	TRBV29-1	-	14	TGCAGCGTTGGGGCAGGGGCTGGTAAGGATACGCAGTATTTT	CSVGAGAGKDTQYF
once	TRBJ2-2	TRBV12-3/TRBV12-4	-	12	TGTGCCAGCAGTTTAGACGGCGGGGAGCTGTTTTTT	CASSLDGGELFF
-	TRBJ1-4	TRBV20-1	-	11	TGCATGTTGGCAGGGGCTGAAAAACTGTTTTTT	CMLAGAEKLFF
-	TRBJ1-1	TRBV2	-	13	TGTGCCAGCAGTGAAAAGGGGCCGGACGGGGCTTTCTTT	CASSEKGPDGAFF
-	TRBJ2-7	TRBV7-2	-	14	TGTGCCAGCAGCAGACAGGCGGTGAACTACGAGCAGTACTTC	CASSRQAVNYEQYF
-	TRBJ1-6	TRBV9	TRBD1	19	TGTGCCAGCAGCGTAGGTATAGGGGGCTTGAGCTCCTATAATTCACCCCTCCACTTT	CASSVGIGGLSSYNSPLHF
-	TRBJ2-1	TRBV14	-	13	TGTGCCAGCAGCCAAGACCGGGGGAATGAGCAGTTCTTC	CASSQDRGNEQFF
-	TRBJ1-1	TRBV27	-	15	TGTGCCAGCAGTTTAGGGTCGGGTGTGAACACTGAAGCTTTCTTT	CASSLGSGVNTEAFF
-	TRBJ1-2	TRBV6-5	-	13	TGTGCCAGCAGTTACTCCCGGGGGAGGGGCTACACCTTC	CASSYSRGRGYTF
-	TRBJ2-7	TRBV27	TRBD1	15	TGTGCCAGCAGTCTTCAGGGGGCTGACCCCAGCAAGCAGTACTTC	CASSLQGADPSKQYF
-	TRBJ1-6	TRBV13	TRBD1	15	TGTGCCAGCAGCTTAGGAGGGACAGCTAATTCACCCCTCCACTTT	CASSLGGTANSPLHF
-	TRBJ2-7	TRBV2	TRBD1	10	TGTGCCAGCAACAGGGGCGAGCAGTACTTC	CASNRGEQYF
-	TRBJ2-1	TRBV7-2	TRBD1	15	TGTGCCAGCAGCTTATGGGGACAGGGTTACAATGAGCAGTTCTTC	CASSLWGQGYNEQFF
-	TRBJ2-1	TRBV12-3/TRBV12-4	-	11	TGTGTCAGTTCATACAGAGATGAGCAGTTCTTC	CVSSYRDEQFF
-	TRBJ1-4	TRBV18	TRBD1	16	TGTGCCAGCTTGTCGGGACAGGGGGCCCCTAATGAAAAACTGTTTTTT	CASLSGQGAPNEKLFF
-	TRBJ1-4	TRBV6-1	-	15	TGTGCCAGCAGTGAGGGCAGGGAGGTTCCTGAAAAACTGTTTTTT	CASSEGREVPEKLFF